This TCR beta chain derives from a study of technical replicates of blood from several donors. Trimming shortened V by 2 bases and J by 1 base, and 5 bases separated the two germline ends. Germline loops: CDR1 SQVTM, CDR2 ANQGSEA. The CDR3 consists of 13 residues. This table comes from immunoSEQ multiplex PCR, and its TCRdb copy is limited to in-frame clones, with some not included. The repertoire consists of 98,000 or so clones, with 90% to 97% occurring once and the leading ten covering approximately 0.21%. Sample: T cells isolated from PBMCs. This TCR was recovered from a human donor in good health. The chain employs TRBV29-1 and TRBJ2-2; D not certain. The CDR3 reads CSVEPENTGELFF. The CDR3 DNA sequence: TGCAGCGTTGAACCAGAGAACACCGGGGAGCTGTTTTTT.